These 2 T cell receptor beta chains were all obtained from the same sample, sequenced in a study of regulatory T cells in long-lasting Graves disease. Both iRepertoire HTBI primers and Arm-PCR of CDR3 regions were used to build the TCR beta libraries. TCRdb processed the multiplex PCR reads anew with MiXCR; each CDR3 protein has one entry. The repertoire consists of around 480,000 distinct CDR3 sequences, with roughly 16% occurring once and the leading ten covering approximately 12%. The time point was: newly diagnosed GD, antithyroid drugs for less than 3 months. Following extraction of RNA from PBMCs, that RNA was used to make the TCR library. In addition, the sample was reused for a study of T cells in Graves' hyperthyroidism and ophthalmopathy.

Source: peripheral blood mononuclear cells (PBMCs), taken at new diagnosis, from a patient treated with antithyroid drugs. Receptors originate from a man in his forties with Graves disease.

The table lists this clonotype with a few counts. The chain employs TRBV4-1 and TRBJ1-2, with TRBD1 identical over 9 bases. Germline CDR1 MGHRA, CDR2 YSYEKL. The CDR3 has 15 amino acids. After removal of 2 bases from V and 5 bases from J, the junction contained 6 bases not matched to a gene. CDR3 DNA sequence: TGCGCCAGCAGCCAACCGGACAGGGGAGGATATGGCTACACCTTC. Protein sequence: CASSQPDRGGYGYTF.

The chain combines TRBV14 with TRBJ2-3; 14 positions agree with TRBD2. V shed 4 bases, J shed 3 bases, and the junction held 9 bases outside the gene matches. Looked up from germline, CDR1 is SGHDN and CDR2 is FVKESK. The CDR3 is made up of 18 amino acids. The CDR3 DNA sequence: TGTGCCAGCAGCCTGGAGGGACTAGCGGGAGCCGGGACAGATACGCAGTATTTT. This translates into CASSLEGLAGAGTDTQYF.